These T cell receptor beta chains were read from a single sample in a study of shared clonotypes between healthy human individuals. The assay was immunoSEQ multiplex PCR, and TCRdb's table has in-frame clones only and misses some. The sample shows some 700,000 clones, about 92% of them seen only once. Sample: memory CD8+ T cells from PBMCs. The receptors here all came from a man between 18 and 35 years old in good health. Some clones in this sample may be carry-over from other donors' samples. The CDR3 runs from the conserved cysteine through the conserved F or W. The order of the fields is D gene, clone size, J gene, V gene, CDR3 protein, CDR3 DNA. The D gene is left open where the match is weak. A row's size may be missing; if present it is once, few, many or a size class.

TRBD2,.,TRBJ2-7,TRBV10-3,CAISESGLSRVW,TGTGCCATCAGTGAGTCGGGACTATCGCGGGTATGG
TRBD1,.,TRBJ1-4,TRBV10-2,CASREDKQGRSTNEKLFF,TGCGCCAGCAGGGAAGACAAACAGGGGAGGTCAACTAATGAAAAACTGTTTTTT
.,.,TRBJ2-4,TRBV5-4,CASSLEGRLAKNIQYF,TGTGCCAGCAGCTTGGAAGGGAGACTAGCCAAAAACATTCAGTACTTC
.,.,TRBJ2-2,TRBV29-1,CSARSRAGGELFF,TGCAGCGCTAGGAGCAGGGCCGGCGGGGAGCTGTTTTTT
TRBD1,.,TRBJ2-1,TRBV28,CASSSEETGGPRDEQFF,TGTGCCAGCAGTTCCGAAGAGACAGGGGGCCCTCGTGATGAGCAGTTCTTC
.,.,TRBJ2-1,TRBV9,CASSVRENNEQFF,TGTGCCAGCAGCGTACGGGAGAACAATGAGCAGTTCTTC
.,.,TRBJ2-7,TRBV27,CASSGGSLYEQYF,TGTGCCAGCAGTGGAGGAAGCTTATACGAGCAGTACTTC
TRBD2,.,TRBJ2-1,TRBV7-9,CASSPPRAGVPNEQFF,TGTGCCAGCAGTCCCCCAAGAGCGGGAGTTCCCAATGAGCAGTTCTTC
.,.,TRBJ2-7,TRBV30,CAWSDGYEQYF,TGTGCCTGGAGTGACGGCTACGAGCAGTACTTC
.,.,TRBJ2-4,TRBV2,CASSEFSVASVYIQYF,TGTGCCAGCAGTGAATTTTCGGTCGCTAGCGTGTACATTCAGTACTTC
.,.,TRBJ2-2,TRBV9,CASSVGKANTGELFF,TGTGCCAGCAGCGTAGGCAAAGCTAACACCGGGGAGCTGTTTTTT
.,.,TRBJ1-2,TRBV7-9,CASILEAHEANYGYTF,TGTGCCAGCATCCTGGAGGCCCATGAAGCTAACTATGGCTACACCTTC
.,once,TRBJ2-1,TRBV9,CASSVADYNEQFF,TGTGCCAGCAGCGTAGCTGACTACAATGAGCAGTTCTTC
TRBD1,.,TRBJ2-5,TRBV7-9,CATTGQPSPGTWGTQYF,TGTGCCACCACGGGACAGCCATCCCCCGGGACGTGGGGGACCCAGTACTTC
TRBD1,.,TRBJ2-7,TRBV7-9,CASSPGTDSYEQYF,TGTGCCAGCAGCCCTGGGACAGATTCCTACGAGCAGTACTTC
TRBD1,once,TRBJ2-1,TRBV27,CASTPGQGPFNEQFF,TGTGCCAGCACGCCCGGACAGGGGCCTTTCAATGAGCAGTTCTTC
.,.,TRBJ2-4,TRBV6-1,CASSDGIENIQYF,TGTGCCAGCAGTGACGGGATCGAAAACATTCAGTACTTC
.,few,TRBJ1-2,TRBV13,CASSLRTEPPYGYTF,TGTGCCAGCAGCCTCCGGACAGAACCCCCCTATGGCTACACCTTC
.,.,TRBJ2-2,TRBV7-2,CASSLGSTNWDTGELFF,TGTGCCAGCAGCTTAGGGAGTACGAATTGGGACACCGGGGAGCTGTTTTTT
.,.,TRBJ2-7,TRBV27,CASRDTGYEQYF,TGTGCCAGCCGGGACACTGGCTACGAGCAGTACTTC
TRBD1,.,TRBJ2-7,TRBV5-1,CASRGGSYEQYF,TGCGCCAGCAGAGGGGGCAGCTACGAGCAGTACTTC
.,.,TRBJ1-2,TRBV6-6,CASSYSRDGLHTF,TGTGCCAGCAGTTACTCAAGGGACGGTTTACACACCTTC
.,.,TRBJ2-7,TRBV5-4,CASSFERSTYEQYF,TGTGCCAGCAGCTTCGAGAGGTCGACCTACGAGCAGTACTTC
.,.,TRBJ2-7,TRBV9,CASSPSWETYEQYF,TGTGCCAGCAGCCCGTCGTGGGAGACCTACGAGCAGTACTTC
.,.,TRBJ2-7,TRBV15,CATRSGGGFEQYF,TGTGCCACCCGAAGTGGAGGAGGGTTCGAGCAGTACTTC
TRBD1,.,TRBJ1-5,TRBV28,CASSLARGSQPQHF,TGTGCCAGCAGTTTAGCCAGGGGGAGTCAGCCCCAGCATTTT
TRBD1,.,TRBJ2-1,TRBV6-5,CASRGQGRNEQFF,TGTGCCAGCAGAGGACAGGGGAGGAATGAGCAGTTCTTC
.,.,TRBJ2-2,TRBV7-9,CARSLVASTGELFF,TGTGCCAGGAGCTTAGTGGCGTCCACCGGGGAGCTGTTTTTT
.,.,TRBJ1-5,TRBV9,CASSVEGRQPQHF,TGTGCCAGCAGCGTAGAGGGTAGGCAGCCCCAGCATTTT
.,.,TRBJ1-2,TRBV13,CASSQGVRNRDDGYTF,TGTGCCAGCAGCCAAGGTGTGAGGAATAGAGACGATGGCTACACCTTC
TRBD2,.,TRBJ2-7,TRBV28,CASSGGRGSYEQYF,TGTGCCAGCAGCGGCGGGAGGGGATCCTACGAGCAGTACTTC
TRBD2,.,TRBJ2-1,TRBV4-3,CASSPSVVAGGDEQFF,TGCGCCAGCAGCCCCAGTGTGGTAGCGGGGGGGGATGAGCAGTTCTTC